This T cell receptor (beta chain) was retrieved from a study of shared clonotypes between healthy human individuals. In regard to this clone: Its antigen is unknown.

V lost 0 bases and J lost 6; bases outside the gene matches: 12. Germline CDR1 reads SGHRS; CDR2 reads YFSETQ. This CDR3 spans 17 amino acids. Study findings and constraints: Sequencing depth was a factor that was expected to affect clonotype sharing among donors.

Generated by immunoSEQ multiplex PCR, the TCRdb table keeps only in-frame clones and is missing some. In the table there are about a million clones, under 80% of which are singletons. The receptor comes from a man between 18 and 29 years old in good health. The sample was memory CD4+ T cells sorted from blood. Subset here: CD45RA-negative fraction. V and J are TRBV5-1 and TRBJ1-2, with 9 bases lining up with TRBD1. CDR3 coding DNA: TGCGCCAGCAGCTTGGCGTCCCAGACAGGGGGTATAGATGGCTACACCTTC. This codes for CASSLASQTGGIDGYTF.